The clone carrying this T cell receptor (beta chain) was counted between two and nine times. Its matching antigen is unknown. The sample is drawn from a study of CD8 T cells in ankylosing spondylitis. A quantitative 5'-RACE method, one with molecular barcodes, was used to make TCR beta libraries. TCRdb re-analysed the 5' RACE reads in MiXCR, keeping a single row per CDR3 protein. The sample comprises some 840,000 distinct CDR3 sequences, about 11% of which are singletons, and about 0.5% rests with the top ten. Study-wide results and limits: Disease-linked clones displayed a CD8+ phenotype and appeared relatively rarely in peripheral blood. Both synovial fluid and blood in reactive arthritis had previously been reported to carry some motif variants. Reported data indicate significant enrichment of disease-linked clones within matched ankylosing spondylitis synovial fluid. Seemingly characteristic of ankylosing spondylitis blood was a TCR beta motif consisting of under 10 highly homologous variants.

V lost 5 bases and J lost 7, with 18 bases in between. The CDR3 runs 15 residues. The TCR comes from a male donor with ankylosing spondylitis. This chain connects TRBV12-3 or TRBV12-4 to TRBJ1-5; D is unclear. Material: blood, either unsorted or a sorted T cell fraction (not recorded which). The CDR3 protein is CASSPPSPSGQPQHF. The CDR3 DNA reads TGTGCCAGCAGTCCCCCGTCGCCGTCGGGACAGCCCCAGCATTTT.